This is a list of T cell receptor beta chains from one sample in a study of T-cell memory formation after mild COVID-19. TCRdb re-analysed the 5' RACE reads in MiXCR, keeping a single row per CDR3 protein. The repertoire holds just over 150,000 distinct CDR3 sequences, around a third seen once, with about 12% in the top ten. Sequencing was done on a sample of PBMCs or a T cell subset sorted from them (not recorded which). The receptor source for this set is an adult woman who had mild COVID-19 (a few samples of this study predate the infection). Cell type and time point are not known. Both conserved end residues are part of each CDR3. The D gene is left open where the match is weak. The listing skips clone size in some rows; elsewhere it reads once, few, many or a size class.

clone size: few
D gene: TRBD2
V gene: TRBV9
J gene: TRBJ2-1
CDR3 DNA: TGTGCCAGCAGCACTGAGCGGGAGCAAACTTACAATGAGCAGTTCTTC
CDR3 protein: CASSTEREQTYNEQFF

clone size: few
D gene: .
V gene: TRBV29-1
J gene: TRBJ1-3
CDR3 DNA: TGCAGCGTTGAAGCCAGAAACACCATATATTTT
CDR3 protein: CSVEARNTIYF

clone size: .
D gene: .
V gene: TRBV30
J gene: TRBJ2-3
CDR3 DNA: TGTGCCTGGAGACCCCCTGGATATACGCAGTATTTT
CDR3 protein: CAWRPPGYTQYF

clone size: .
D gene: .
V gene: TRBV5-1
J gene: TRBJ2-1
CDR3 DNA: TGCGCCAGCAGCCCGCTCGTAACAGGTACCAATGAGCAGTTCTTC
CDR3 protein: CASSPLVTGTNEQFF

clone size: .
D gene: TRBD1
V gene: TRBV7-9
J gene: TRBJ1-1
CDR3 DNA: TGTGCCAGCAGTATGACAGGGGGCACTGAAGCTTTCTTT
CDR3 protein: CASSMTGGTEAFF

clone size: .
D gene: TRBD1
V gene: TRBV20-1
J gene: TRBJ1-6
CDR3 DNA: TGCAGTGCTAAGGACAGGGGAAGGGCCTATAATTCACCCCTCCACTTT
CDR3 protein: CSAKDRGRAYNSPLHF

clone size: few
D gene: .
V gene: TRBV2
J gene: TRBJ2-7
CDR3 DNA: TGTGCCAGCAGTGTGGCGGGAATCTACGAGCAGTACTTC
CDR3 protein: CASSVAGIYEQYF

clone size: few
D gene: .
V gene: TRBV10-3
J gene: TRBJ1-3
CDR3 DNA: TGTGCCAGCCGGACAGCCAGCTCTGGAAACACCATATATTTT
CDR3 protein: CASRTASSGNTIYF

clone size: .
D gene: .
V gene: TRBV15
J gene: TRBJ1-1
CDR3 DNA: TGTGCCACCAGCAGAGGAGGGACCCGCGGTGAAGCTTTCTTT
CDR3 protein: CATSRGGTRGEAFF

clone size: .
D gene: .
V gene: TRBV5-1
J gene: TRBJ2-3
CDR3 DNA: TGCGCCAGCAGCACACATCAGGGAGATACGCAGTATTTT
CDR3 protein: CASSTHQGDTQYF

clone size: .
D gene: .
V gene: TRBV5-1
J gene: TRBJ1-2
CDR3 DNA: TGCGCCAGCAGCTTTCGGGGGGCTAACTATGGCTACACCTTC
CDR3 protein: CASSFRGANYGYTF

clone size: .
D gene: .
V gene: TRBV14
J gene: TRBJ1-4
CDR3 DNA: TGTGCCAGCAGCCAAGGGTCTGTTGCAACTAATGAAAAACTGTTTTTT
CDR3 protein: CASSQGSVATNEKLFF

clone size: .
D gene: TRBD2
V gene: TRBV29-1
J gene: TRBJ2-7
CDR3 DNA: TGCAGCGTTGAGGGAGTGCGTAGCGGGAGGGCCGGTCTCTACGAGCAGTACTTC
CDR3 protein: CSVEGVRSGRAGLYEQYF

clone size: few
D gene: .
V gene: TRBV5-1
J gene: TRBJ2-1
CDR3 DNA: TGCGCCAGCAGCTTCGGGAGTTTGGTAAATGAGCAGTTCTTC
CDR3 protein: CASSFGSLVNEQFF

clone size: .
D gene: TRBD2
V gene: TRBV3-1
J gene: TRBJ2-3
CDR3 DNA: TGTGCCAGCAGCCAACCCCGCCTAAGCGGGAGAAGGACAGATACGCAGTATTTT
CDR3 protein: CASSQPRLSGRRTDTQYF

clone size: .
D gene: TRBD2
V gene: TRBV5-6
J gene: TRBJ2-7
CDR3 DNA: TGTGCCAGCAGCTCGGAGCGGGGGACTTACGAGCAGTACTTC
CDR3 protein: CASSSERGTYEQYF

clone size: few
D gene: TRBD1
V gene: TRBV29-1
J gene: TRBJ1-2
CDR3 DNA: TGCAGCGTTGTCGGGACAGGGCCATATGGCTACACCTTC
CDR3 protein: CSVVGTGPYGYTF

clone size: .
D gene: .
V gene: TRBV6-2/TRBV6-3
J gene: TRBJ2-1
CDR3 DNA: TGTGCCAGCGACGGAGGGGGCGAACAGTTCTTC
CDR3 protein: CASDGGGEQFF

clone size: many
D gene: .
V gene: TRBV7-2
J gene: TRBJ2-7
CDR3 DNA: TGTGCCAGCAGCTTAAACCCCGCCTACGAGCAGTACTTC
CDR3 protein: CASSLNPAYEQYF

clone size: few
D gene: .
V gene: TRBV7-9
J gene: TRBJ1-5
CDR3 DNA: TGTGCCAGCAGCGCCGCGGGCAATCAGCCCCAGCATTTT
CDR3 protein: CASSAAGNQPQHF

clone size: .
D gene: .
V gene: TRBV9
J gene: TRBJ2-3
CDR3 DNA: TGTGCCAGCAGCGTAGGGATTACAGGGCCAGATACGCAGTATTTT
CDR3 protein: CASSVGITGPDTQYF

clone size: .
D gene: TRBD2
V gene: TRBV6-5
J gene: TRBJ2-7
CDR3 DNA: TGTGCCAGCATTGAATCTCCGAGCGGGGCTTACGAGCAGTACTTC
CDR3 protein: CASIESPSGAYEQYF

clone size: .
D gene: TRBD1
V gene: TRBV4-3
J gene: TRBJ1-6
CDR3 DNA: TGCGCCAGCAGCCAATATCCCCCGGGACAGAACATTAATTCACCCCTCCACTTT
CDR3 protein: CASSQYPPGQNINSPLHF

clone size: .
D gene: TRBD1
V gene: TRBV6-5
J gene: TRBJ1-2
CDR3 DNA: TGTGCCAGCAGTAGGACAGGAGGCGCGTCTAACTATGGCTACACCTTC
CDR3 protein: CASSRTGGASNYGYTF

clone size: few
D gene: TRBD1
V gene: TRBV12-3/TRBV12-4
J gene: TRBJ2-5
CDR3 DNA: TGTGCCAGCAGCCGCAACAGGGGAGAGACCCAGTACTTC
CDR3 protein: CASSRNRGETQYF

clone size: few
D gene: .
V gene: TRBV9
J gene: TRBJ2-5
CDR3 DNA: TGTGCCAGCAGCTCCTCGGACGGGCGTTCTCAAGAGACCCAGTACTTC
CDR3 protein: CASSSSDGRSQETQYF

clone size: once
D gene: TRBD2
V gene: TRBV20-1
J gene: TRBJ2-1
CDR3 DNA: TGCAGTGCTAGAGACGCAGCGGGGGGACACAATGAGCAGTTCTTC
CDR3 protein: CSARDAAGGHNEQFF

clone size: few
D gene: .
V gene: TRBV7-9
J gene: TRBJ2-1
CDR3 DNA: TGTGCCAGCAGCTTAGCGGAGCGCAATGAGCAGTTCTTC
CDR3 protein: CASSLAERNEQFF

clone size: .
D gene: TRBD1
V gene: TRBV6-6
J gene: TRBJ2-3
CDR3 DNA: TGTGCCAGCAGTTCGGGCAGGGGGCAAGATACGCAGTATTTT
CDR3 protein: CASSSGRGQDTQYF

clone size: many
D gene: TRBD1
V gene: TRBV5-1
J gene: TRBJ1-1
CDR3 DNA: TGCGCCAGCAGCCGGGACAGCTCGAACACTGAAGCTTTCTTT
CDR3 protein: CASSRDSSNTEAFF

clone size: .
D gene: .
V gene: TRBV6-6
J gene: TRBJ1-1
CDR3 DNA: TGTGCCAGCAGCCAACAGGTCAGGAACACTGAAGCTTTCTTT
CDR3 protein: CASSQQVRNTEAFF

clone size: .
D gene: .
V gene: TRBV5-1
J gene: TRBJ2-1
CDR3 DNA: TGCGCCAGCAGCTTGGCCTGGGACTCCGGAAAGTACAATGAGCAGTTCTTC
CDR3 protein: CASSLAWDSGKYNEQFF